The clone carrying this T cell receptor beta chain has only a few counts. Its antigen is as yet unknown. The data stem from a study of blood T cells in healthy people across ages. Findings and limits, study-wide: Estimates of diversity drawn from one million T cells were considered underestimates.

For the second PCR, which ran for about 6 to 11 cycles, a sample-barcoded 5' primer and a J-beta primer mix were used. Each CDR3 protein gets one entry after TCRdb re-called the 5' RACE reads with MiXCR. The data hold 1.4 million or so distinct CDR3 sequences, with roughly two fifths observed a single time. Germline V gene lookup returns CDR1 DFQATT and CDR2 SNEGSKA (reference sequence). The CDR3 contains 14 residues. Trimming left V 3 bases short and J 1 base short, with 10 bases between. The TCR comes from a woman aged 18-30 years in good health. Sequencing was carried out using blood. V and J are TRBV20-1 and TRBJ2-1; D uncertain. CDR3 sequence: CSASPQPSYNEQFF. The CDR3 nucleotides are TGCAGTGCTAGCCCCCAGCCTTCCTACAATGAGCAGTTCTTC.